This TCR beta chain is drawn from a study of post-analysis software for immune sequencing data. The overall study: In terms of disease course, relapsing-remitting, secondary progressive and progressive-relapsing multiple sclerosis were included.

Study-level results: Significantly decreased normalized Chao1 diversity was recorded for multiple sclerosis patients relative to controls. Four to six TRBV segments, including TRBV5-6, TRBV5-1 and TRBV20-1, were more frequent in patients than controls.

About this clonotype: The antigen is not known.

Every TCR beta cDNA library bore unique molecular identifiers. T cells numbering roughly 1 to 10 million yielded about 500,000 cDNA molecules. TCRdb reprocessed the PCR reads with MiXCR, giving one entry per CDR3 protein. The sample shows approximately 660,000 distinct CDR3 sequences, approximately 60% of them seen only once. CDR1 is LGHNA and CDR2 is YNFKEQ in the germline V gene. V was cut by 0 bases and J by 6 bases, with 11 bases left in between. The CDR3 loop spans 14 amino acids. This sequence originates from a girl between 2 and 10 years old with multiple sclerosis. The sequencing sample was made of blood. The chain couples TRBV4-2 to TRBJ1-1; D is undetermined. The CDR3 region has the DNA TGTGCCAGCAGCCAAGATTTGGGAAGACCTGAAGCTTTCTTT. Translated, it gives CASSQDLGRPEAFF.